The clone carrying this T cell receptor (beta chain) was observed a handful of times. This sample was taken from a study of response to subunit inactivated influenza vaccine. Germline V gene sequence: CDR1 SGHNT, CDR2 YENEEA. The CDR3 sequence is 15 residues long. V lost 3 bases and J lost 7; bases outside the gene matches: 5. MiXCR, run by TCRdb on the RT-PCR reads, gives a single entry per CDR3 protein. The sample records more than 550,000 distinct CDR3 sequences, approximately 11% being singletons. These same records also appear under a second study, on T cells expressing NK-cell markers. As that report states: cDNA encoding TCR beta was synthesized via 5'RACE template switching incorporating UMIs. Among CD8+ T cells from five or six donors, dominant NKG2C+ clonotypes accounted for roughly 1.0-7.0%.

The chain links TRBV11-3 to TRBJ2-1, with 11 bases that match TRBD1. Material: PBMCs from blood, obtained on the day of vaccination. The sequence was obtained from a man over 45 who received an inactivated influenza vaccine. DNA for the CDR3: TGTGCCAGCAGCTTGGGACAGGGGGGTAGGAATGAGCAGTTCTTC. It codes for CASSLGQGGRNEQFF.